Listed below are T cell receptor beta chains from one sample, sequenced in a study of T cells expressing NK-cell markers. TCRdb re-called the 5' RACE reads; every CDR3 protein appears as one record, without DNA. The repertoire table contains fewer than 400,000 distinct CDR3 sequences. Sequenced input: blood T cells: a sorted CD56 or NKG2C T cell subset, CD4+ or CD8+ T cells, or bulk PBMC T cells (not recorded which). The receptor set was obtained from a woman aged 50 to 60 in good health. CDR3s include the opening cysteine and the closing phenylalanine or tryptophan.

j_gene	v_gene	CDR3aa
TRBJ2-1	TRBV5-1	CASSFSGRASRSYNEQFF
TRBJ1-5	TRBV15	CATSRGVGDQPQHF
TRBJ2-5	TRBV7-9	CASSLGQDLGTRGQETQYF
TRBJ1-5	TRBV19	CASSYRDGKIYQPQHF
TRBJ1-1	TRBV11-2	CASSFGTVSKAFF
TRBJ2-2	TRBV29-1	CSGGGGRTGELFF
TRBJ2-1	TRBV20-1	CSAKRSGSYNEQFF
TRBJ2-1	TRBV29-1	CSVETGLEQFF
TRBJ2-7	TRBV27	CASRIAGGSYEQYF
TRBJ2-5	TRBV24-1	CATSDPGTSGSLETQYF
TRBJ2-7	TRBV4-1	CASSQDRRGSPLPYEQYF
TRBJ1-5	TRBV12-3/TRBV12-4	CATQRSNQPQHF
TRBJ1-1	TRBV5-6	CASSLVGGEVNTEAFF
TRBJ2-2	TRBV28	CASSLLLAGNTGELFF
TRBJ2-7	TRBV6-2/TRBV6-3	CASTLAGGSSVYEQYF
TRBJ2-3	TRBV6-1	CASSEGWGRQDTQYF
TRBJ2-1	TRBV5-1	CASSPVTGTSGSYEQFF
TRBJ2-3	TRBV6-5	CASSRGLAGGKDTQYF